This T cell receptor beta chain is from a study of T cells in Graves' hyperthyroidism and ophthalmopathy. This clonotype was observed many times. Its matching antigen is unknown. Every diagnosis used clinical symptoms, serum thyroxine and TRAb, thyroid ultrasound and orbital computed tomography. Using RNA transcripts as the source, TCR beta CDR3 regions were amplified. The HTBI set primed first-round TCR CDR3 RT-PCR. TCRdb processed the multiplex PCR reads anew with MiXCR; each CDR3 protein has one entry. The sample consists of roughly 520,000 distinct CDR3 sequences, around 24% of them appearing once. Notes on the study in general: Among thyroid clonotypes expanded above 0.001, most also appeared in blood. A 13 V-J model separated ophthalmopathy from stable hyperthyroidism.

This CDR3 is built from 13 residues. CDR1 ENHRY and CDR2 SYGVKD come from the germline V gene. V lost 2 bases and J 3 bases, leaving 8 bases between the germline ends. Sequencing was performed on blood. The sequence derives from a woman aged 25 to 45 with Graves' ophthalmopathy. V usage is TRBV10-3 and J usage is TRBJ2-7; no reliable D call. DNA for the CDR3: TGTGCCATCAGTGAGGTGGACCTCTACGAGCAGTACTTC. Its protein product is CAISEVDLYEQYF.